This T cell receptor beta chain was sequenced in a study of OX40 agonist ivuxolimab in advanced cancers. Looking at the study overall: Patients were dosed intravenously with ivuxolimab at 0.01 to 10 mg/kg every 2 weeks. Averaging about 60 years in age, with a range of about 23 to 79, the cohort was 65% to 90% male.

TCRdb's copy holds only in-frame clones and misses some; the assay was immunoSEQ multiplex PCR. The sample lists fewer than 80,000 clones; about 90% were seen once. Germline assignment: CDR1 MRHNA and CDR2 SNTAGT. The CDR3 has 13 amino acids. The V gene end was trimmed by 6 bases and the J gene end by 8 bases; junction bases not matched to a gene: 4. Study conclusions and caveats: Both CD4+ and CD8+ T cell populations in blood had undergone clonal expansion by week 6 at 0.1 to 3.0 mg/kg.

Turning to this clone: What it binds is unknown.

The chain is built from TRBV6-4 and TRBJ2-1; 10 nucleotides line up with TRBD2. The sequence was obtained from an adult with an advanced solid tumor such as melanoma, head and neck, liver or kidney cancer. Source: CD4+ or CD8+ T cells sorted from blood, taken in a trial of the OX40 agonist ivuxolimab. The CDR3 sequence is CASRSSGSYEQFF. CDR3 coding DNA: TGTGCCAGCAGATCTAGCGGGAGTTATGAGCAGTTCTTC.